This T cell receptor beta chain appears in the sequencing data of a study of blood T cell repertoires in COVID-19. Participants came from fewer than 25 US areas, aged roughly 18 to 89 years. Cohort placement rested on clinical history that participants reported themselves. Sequencing used immunoSEQ multiplex PCR; TCRdb keeps in-frame clones, though not all of them. This sample has 300,000 to 500,000 clones, with around 90% found just once. Sequencing was done on a sample of PBMCs or T cells enriched from blood (not recorded which). This receptor was obtained from a woman in her thirties or forties with acute COVID-19.

The CDR3 DNA sequence: TGTGCCACCAGTGAACATCCAGGGGTCAGCAATCAGCCCCAGCATTTT. Translating gives CATSEHPGVSNQPQHF. The chain couples TRBV24-1 to TRBJ1-5, with D possibly matching TRBD1 (6 bases). V gave up 4 bases and J gave up 1 base, with 13 bases separating them. CDR3 length: 16 residues. Per germline, CDR1 KGHDR and CDR2 SFDVKD.